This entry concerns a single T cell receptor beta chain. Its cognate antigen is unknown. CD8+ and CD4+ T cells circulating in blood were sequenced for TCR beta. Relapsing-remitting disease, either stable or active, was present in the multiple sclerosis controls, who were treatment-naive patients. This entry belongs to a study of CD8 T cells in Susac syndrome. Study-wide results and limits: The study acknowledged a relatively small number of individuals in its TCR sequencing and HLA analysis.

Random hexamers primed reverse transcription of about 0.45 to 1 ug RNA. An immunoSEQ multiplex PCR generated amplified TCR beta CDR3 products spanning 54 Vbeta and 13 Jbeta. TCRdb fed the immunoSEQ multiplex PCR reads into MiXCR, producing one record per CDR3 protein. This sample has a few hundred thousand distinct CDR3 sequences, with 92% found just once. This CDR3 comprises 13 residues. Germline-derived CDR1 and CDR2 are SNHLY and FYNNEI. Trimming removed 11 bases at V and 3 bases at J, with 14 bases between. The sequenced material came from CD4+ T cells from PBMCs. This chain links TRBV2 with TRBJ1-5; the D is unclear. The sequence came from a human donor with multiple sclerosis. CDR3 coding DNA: TGTGCCTGCAAAGACCAACCCAATCAGCCCCAGCATTTT. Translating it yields CACKDQPNQPQHF. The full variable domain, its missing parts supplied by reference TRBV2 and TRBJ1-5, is EPEVTQTPSHQVTQMGQEVILRCVPISNHLYFYWYRQILGQKVEFLVSFYNNEISEKSEIFDDQFSVERPDGSNFTLKIRSTKLEDSAMYFCACKDQPNQPQHFGDGTRLSIL.